Below are 10 T cell receptor beta chains sequenced from a single sample in a study of PD-1 blockade in classical Hodgkin lymphoma. Clones were sequenced by immunoSEQ multiplex PCR, and TCRdb holds only the in-frame ones, with some missing. The sample records around 25,000 clones, more than 75% being singletons. Patients all relapsed after autologous stem cell transplantation, and there was variation in brentuximab vedotin exposure. Sequences were derived from peripheral blood mononuclear cells (PBMCs), sampled at baseline. Receptors originate from a human donor with classical Hodgkin lymphoma.

In its sample, this clone was seen a few times. The rearrangement uses TRBV30 and TRBJ1-6, with D uncertain. The CDR3 sequence is 17 residues long. The germline CDR1 and CDR2 sequences are GTSNPN and SVGIG (reference sequence). V gave up 2 bases and J gave up 0 bases, with 14 bases separating them. The CDR3 region has the DNA TGTGCCTGGAGTTCCCATCGTCGGAGCTCCTATAATTCACCCCTCCACTTT. Protein product: CAWSSHRRSSYNSPLHF.

This chain links TRBV15 with TRBJ2-7, with D hard to call. The CDR3 has 19 amino acids. The V gene's germline CDR1 is LNHNV and CDR2 YYDKDF (reference sequence). V was cut by 0 bases and J by 4 bases, with 25 bases left in between. The CDR3 loop is CATSREIRSTVTRRYEQYF. CDR3 DNA sequence: TGTGCCACCAGCAGAGAGATTAGGTCGACTGTGACAAGACGATACGAGCAGTACTTC.

Points on this clone: A junction boundary mismatches the germline segment, possibly from a read error. The chain is built from TRBV10-3 and TRBJ2-3, with D tentatively TRBD1 or TRBD2 (5 bases each). This CDR3 comprises 13 residues. Germline V CDR1 and CDR2: ENHRY, SYGVKD. The CDR3 spells CAINEGHEDTQYF. The CDR3 nucleotides read TGTGCCATCAATGAGGGGCATGAAGATACGCAGTATTTT.

The gene calls are TRBV7-2 and TRBJ1-3; 7 bases align to TRBD1. The V segment lost 4 bases and the J segment 3 bases; nucleotides outside the gene matches: 6. Germline V lookup: CDR1 SGHTA, CDR2 FQGNSA. CDR3 length equals 15 residues. The CDR3 region has the DNA TGTGCCAGCAGCTCACCGGGACAGTTTGGAAACACCATATATTTT. It is translated as CASSSPGQFGNTIYF.

The chain has TRBV5-6 and TRBJ1-1; D is ambiguous. Trimming pared 0 bases from V and 5 bases from J, leaving 5 bases between. Germline values: CDR1 SGHDT, CDR2 YYEEEE. The CDR3 runs 12 residues. In DNA form, the CDR3 reads TGTGCCAGCAGCTTGGGGTGGACTGAAGCTTTCTTT. As protein: CASSLGWTEAFF.

V and J are TRBV7-9 and TRBJ1-4, with D unclear. Trimming left V 2 bases short and J 7 bases short, with 11 bases between. The length of the CDR3 is 14 residues. In germline, CDR1 is SEHNR, CDR2 FQNEAQ (reference sequence). The CDR3 loop is CASSLRAEGEKLFF. In DNA, the CDR3 is TGTGCCAGCAGCTTAAGGGCTGAGGGTGAAAAACTGTTTTTT.

This clone was seen more than once but under ten times. This rearrangement joins TRBV4-2 to TRBJ1-4; TRBD1 is a possible D gene (5 bases). The CDR3 length is 14 residues. Germline V gene data show CDR1 as LGHNA and CDR2 as YNFKEQ. With 4 bases removed from V and 4 bases from J, the gap between germline ends came to 10 bases. Written as DNA, the CDR3 is TGTGCCAGCAGCCGCAGACAGTATAATGAAAAACTGTTTTTT. Translation gives CASSRRQYNEKLFF.

This clone has a handful of counts. V is TRBV2 and J is TRBJ2-5, with 8 positions matching TRBD2. Germline assignment: CDR1 SNHLY and CDR2 FYNNEI. The CDR3 is 13 amino acids. J was trimmed by 5 bases and V by 10 bases; bases with no gene match: 9. This CDR3 is CATKSGGLETQYF. As DNA, the CDR3 is TGTGCCACCAAGTCGGGGGGGCTGGAGACCCAGTACTTC.

The chain couples TRBV5-3 to TRBJ2-2; D ambiguous. TRBV5-3 carries the ORF label, with uncertain function. CDR3 size: 19 residues. The V and J ends lost 0 bases and 0 bases respectively, with 18 bases between them. For the CDR3, the DNA is TGTGCCAGAAGCTTGGCTCGGGTCAGACCTACTTCGAACACCGGGGAGCTGTTTTTT. It yields the protein CARSLARVRPTSNTGELFF.

The V gene is TRBV11-3, the J gene TRBJ2-7; 9 bases align to TRBD1. CDR1 and CDR2 from the germline V gene are SGHNT and YENEEA. Trimming took 5 bases from V and 3 from J; bases not matched to a gene: 5. The CDR3 contains 14 residues. The CDR3 DNA follows: TGTGCCAGCAGCGCCGGGACAGGGCGCTACGAGCAGTACTTC. Its translation is CASSAGTGRYEQYF.